This TCR beta chain was recorded in a study of blood T cell repertoires in COVID-19. The method was immunoSEQ multiplex PCR; TCRdb's version includes in-frame clones alone and lacks a portion of them. The sample has about 190,000 clones, less than 90% seen once. J lost 0 bases, V lost 2 bases, and 16 bases had no gene match. The CDR3 has 20 amino acids. J is TRBJ1-5 and V is TRBV23-1, with TRBD1 matching 7 bases. TRBV23-1 is an open reading frame, and its role is uncertain. The source material was PBMCs or T cells enriched from blood (not recorded which). The sequence was obtained from a woman younger than 45 who had been exposed to COVID-19. The DNA of the CDR3 is TGCGCCAGCAGTCAAACCCCTTTCTTTCCGGGACAGCTTAGCAATCAGCCCCAGCATTTT. Translating it yields CASSQTPFFPGQLSNQPQHF.